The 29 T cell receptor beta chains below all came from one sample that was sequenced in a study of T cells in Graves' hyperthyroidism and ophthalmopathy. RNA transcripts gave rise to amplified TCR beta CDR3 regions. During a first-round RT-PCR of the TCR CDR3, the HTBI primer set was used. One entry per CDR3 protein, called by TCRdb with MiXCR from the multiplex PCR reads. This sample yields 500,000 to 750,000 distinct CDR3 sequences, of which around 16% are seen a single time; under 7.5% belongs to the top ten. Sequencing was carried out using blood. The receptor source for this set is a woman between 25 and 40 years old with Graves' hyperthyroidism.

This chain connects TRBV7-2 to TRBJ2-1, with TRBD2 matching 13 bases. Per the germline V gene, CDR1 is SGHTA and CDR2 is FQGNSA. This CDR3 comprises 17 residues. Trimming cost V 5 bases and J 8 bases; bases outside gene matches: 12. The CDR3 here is CASSVTGTSGNRDEQFF. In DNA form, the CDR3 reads TGTGCCAGCAGCGTAACAGGGACTAGCGGGAATAGGGATGAGCAGTTCTTC. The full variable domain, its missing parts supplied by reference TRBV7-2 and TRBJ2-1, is GAGVSQSPSNKVTEKGKDVELRCDPISGHTALYWYRQSLGQGLEFLIYFQGNSAPDKSGLPSDRFSAERTGGSVSTLTIQRTQQEDSAVYLCASSVTGTSGNRDEQFFGPGTRLTVL.

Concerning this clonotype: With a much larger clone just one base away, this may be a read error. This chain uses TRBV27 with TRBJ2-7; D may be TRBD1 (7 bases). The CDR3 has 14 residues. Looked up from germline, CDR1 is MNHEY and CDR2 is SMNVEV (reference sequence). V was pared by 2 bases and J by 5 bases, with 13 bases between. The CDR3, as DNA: TGTGCCAGCAGTTTAAGCAGGGGGGAGGACGAGCAGTACTTC. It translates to CASSLSRGEDEQYF.

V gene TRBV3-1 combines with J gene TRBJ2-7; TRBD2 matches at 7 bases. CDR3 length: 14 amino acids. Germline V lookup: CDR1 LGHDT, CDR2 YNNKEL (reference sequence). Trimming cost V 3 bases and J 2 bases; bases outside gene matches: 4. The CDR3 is CASSQGGRAYEQYF. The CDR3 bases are TGTGCCAGCAGCCAGGGAGGGAGGGCCTACGAGCAGTACTTC.

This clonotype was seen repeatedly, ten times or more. CDR3 residues: CASRGGTGADTQYF. In DNA form, the CDR3 reads TGTGCCAGCAGAGGGGGGACAGGGGCGGATACGCAGTATTTT. The rearrangement links TRBV2 to TRBJ2-3; 10 nucleotides agree with TRBD1. This CDR3 is built from 14 residues. Germline values: CDR1 SNHLY, CDR2 FYNNEI. Unmatched junction bases numbered 6, after V lost 6 bases and J lost 6 bases. The entire variable domain, with the rest obtained from reference TRBV2 and TRBJ2-3, is as follows: EPEVTQTPSHQVTQMGQEVILRCVPISNHLYFYWYRQILGQKVEFLVSFYNNEISEKSEIFDDQFSVERPDGSNFTLKIRSTKLEDSAMYFCASRGGTGADTQYFGPGTRLTVL.

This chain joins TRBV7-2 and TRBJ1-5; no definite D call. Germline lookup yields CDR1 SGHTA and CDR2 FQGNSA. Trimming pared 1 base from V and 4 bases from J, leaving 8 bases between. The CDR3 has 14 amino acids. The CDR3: CASSLDLVNQPQHF. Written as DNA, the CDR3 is TGTGCCAGCAGCTTAGATTTGGTTAATCAGCCCCAGCATTTT.

Written as DNA, the CDR3 is TGCGCCAGCAGCTTGTTATCTGGACAGTACACCGGGGAGCTGTTTTTT. Its translation: CASSLLSGQYTGELFF. The rearrangement joins TRBV5-1 to TRBJ2-2; D is perhaps TRBD1 (6 bases). The CDR3 is 16 residues long. Looked up from germline, CDR1 is SGHRS and CDR2 is YFSETQ. V was pared by 1 base and J by 3 bases, with 13 bases between.

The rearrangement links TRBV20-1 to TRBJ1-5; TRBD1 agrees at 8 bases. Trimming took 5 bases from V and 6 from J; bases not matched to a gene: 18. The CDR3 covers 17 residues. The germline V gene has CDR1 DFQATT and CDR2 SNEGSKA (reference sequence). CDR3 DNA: TGCAGTGCTGTCCTGCAGGGGGCGAGGCTGGGGGCTCAGCCCCAGCATTTT. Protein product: CSAVLQGARLGAQPQHF.

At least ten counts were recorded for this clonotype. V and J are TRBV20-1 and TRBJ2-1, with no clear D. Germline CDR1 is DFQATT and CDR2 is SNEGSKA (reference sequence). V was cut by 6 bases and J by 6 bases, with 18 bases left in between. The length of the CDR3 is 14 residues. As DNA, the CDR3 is TGCAGTGCAGCACGGAGCTCGGCTTTCAATGAGCAGTTCTTC. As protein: CSAARSSAFNEQFF.

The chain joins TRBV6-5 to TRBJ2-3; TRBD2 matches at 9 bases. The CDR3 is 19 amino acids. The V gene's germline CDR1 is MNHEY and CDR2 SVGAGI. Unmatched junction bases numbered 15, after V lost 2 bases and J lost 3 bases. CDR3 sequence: CASSYGLARGRMRTDTQYF. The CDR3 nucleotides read TGTGCCAGCAGTTACGGACTAGCGAGAGGCAGGATGCGAACAGATACGCAGTATTTT.

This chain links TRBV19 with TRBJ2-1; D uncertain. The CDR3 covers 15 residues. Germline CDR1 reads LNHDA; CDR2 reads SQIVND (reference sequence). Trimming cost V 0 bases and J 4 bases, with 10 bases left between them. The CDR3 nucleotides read TGTGCCAGTAGTATAGATACCCCGACGTACAATGAGCAGTTCTTC. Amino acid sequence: CASSIDTPTYNEQFF.

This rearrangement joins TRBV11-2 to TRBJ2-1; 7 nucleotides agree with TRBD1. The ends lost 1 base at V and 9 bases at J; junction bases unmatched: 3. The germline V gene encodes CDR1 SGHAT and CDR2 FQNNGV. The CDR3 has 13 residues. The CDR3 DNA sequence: TGTGCCAGCAGCTTAGGCAGGGGGACTGAGCAGTTCTTC. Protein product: CASSLGRGTEQFF.

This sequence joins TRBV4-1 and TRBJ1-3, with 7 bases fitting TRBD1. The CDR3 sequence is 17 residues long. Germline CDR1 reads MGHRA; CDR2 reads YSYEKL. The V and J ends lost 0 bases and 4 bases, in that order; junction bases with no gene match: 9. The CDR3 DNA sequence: TGCGCCAGCAGCCAAGATCCGGGACAGTCGTACGGAAACACCATATATTTT. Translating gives CASSQDPGQSYGNTIYF.

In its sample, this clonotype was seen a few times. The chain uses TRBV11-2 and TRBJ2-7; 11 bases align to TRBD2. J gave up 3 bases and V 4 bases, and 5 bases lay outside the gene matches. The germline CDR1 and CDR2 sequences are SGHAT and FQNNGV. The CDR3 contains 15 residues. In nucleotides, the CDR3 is TGTGCCAGCAGCTCAACTAGCGGGAGTATCTACGAGCAGTACTTC. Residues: CASSSTSGSIYEQYF.

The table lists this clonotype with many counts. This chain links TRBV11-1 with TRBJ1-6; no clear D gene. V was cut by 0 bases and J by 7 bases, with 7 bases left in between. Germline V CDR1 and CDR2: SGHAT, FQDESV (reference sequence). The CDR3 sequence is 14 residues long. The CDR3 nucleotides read TGTGCCAGCAGCTTAGCCGGGATCAATTCACCCCTCCACTTT. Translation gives CASSLAGINSPLHF.

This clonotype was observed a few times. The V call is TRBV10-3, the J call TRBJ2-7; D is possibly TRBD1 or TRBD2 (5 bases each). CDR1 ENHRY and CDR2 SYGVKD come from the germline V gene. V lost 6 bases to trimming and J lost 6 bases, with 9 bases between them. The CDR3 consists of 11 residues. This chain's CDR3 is CAIRGESEQYF. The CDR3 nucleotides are TGTGCCATCAGGGGGGAGAGCGAGCAGTACTTC.

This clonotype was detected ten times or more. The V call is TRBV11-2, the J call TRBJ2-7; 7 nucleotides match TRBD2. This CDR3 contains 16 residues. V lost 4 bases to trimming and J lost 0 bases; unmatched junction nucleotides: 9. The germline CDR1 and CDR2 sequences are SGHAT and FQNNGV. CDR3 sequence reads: CASSSTSVSSSYEQYF. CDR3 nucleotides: TGTGCCAGCAGCTCAACTAGCGTTAGTAGCTCCTACGAGCAGTACTTC.

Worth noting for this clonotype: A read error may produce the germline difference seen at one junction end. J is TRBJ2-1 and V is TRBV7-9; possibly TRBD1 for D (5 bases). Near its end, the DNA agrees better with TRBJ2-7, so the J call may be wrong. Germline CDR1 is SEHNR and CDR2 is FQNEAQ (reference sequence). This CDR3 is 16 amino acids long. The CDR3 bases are TGCGCCAGCAGCCAAGAGTCAGACAGATCCTACAATGAGCAGTACTTC. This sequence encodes CASSQESDRSYNEQYF.

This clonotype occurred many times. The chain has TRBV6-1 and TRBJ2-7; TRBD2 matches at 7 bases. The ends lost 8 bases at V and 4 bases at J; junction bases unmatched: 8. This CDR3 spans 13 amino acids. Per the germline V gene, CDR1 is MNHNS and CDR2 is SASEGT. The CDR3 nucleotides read TGTGCCAGCGCCTTGGCGGGAGTGTACGAGCAGTACTTC. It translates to CASALAGVYEQYF.

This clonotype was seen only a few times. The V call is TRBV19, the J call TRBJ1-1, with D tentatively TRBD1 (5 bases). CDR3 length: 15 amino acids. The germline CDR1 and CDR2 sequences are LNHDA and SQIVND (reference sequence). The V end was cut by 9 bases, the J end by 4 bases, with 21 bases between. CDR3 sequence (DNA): TGTGCCAGCCCACCTCCCGGCGCAGGGAGCACTGAAGCTTTCTTT. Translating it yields CASPPPGAGSTEAFF.

The CDR3 sequence: CASSLTSGRLTGELFF. The CDR3 region has the DNA TGCGCCAGCAGCTTGACTAGCGGGAGGCTCACCGGGGAGCTGTTTTTT. The genes are TRBV5-1 and TRBJ2-2; 12 bases agree with TRBD2. Trimming removed 1 base from V and 4 bases from J; junction bases left unmatched: 2. CDR1 is SGHRS and CDR2 is YFSETQ in the germline V gene. The CDR3 loop spans 16 amino acids. The full variable domain, its missing parts supplied by reference TRBV5-1 and TRBJ2-2, is KAGVTQTPRYLIKTRGQQVTLSCSPISGHRSVSWYQQTPGQGLQFLFEYFSETQRNKGNFPGRFSGRQFSNSRSEMNVSTLELGDSALYLCASSLTSGRLTGELFFGEGSRLTVL.

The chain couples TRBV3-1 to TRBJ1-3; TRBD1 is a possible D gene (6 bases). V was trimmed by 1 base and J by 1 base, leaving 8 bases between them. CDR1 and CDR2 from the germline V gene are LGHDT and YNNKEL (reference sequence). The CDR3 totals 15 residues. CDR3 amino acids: CASSQAQGSGNTIYF. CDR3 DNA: TGTGCCAGCAGCCAAGCCCAGGGGTCTGGAAACACCATATATTTT. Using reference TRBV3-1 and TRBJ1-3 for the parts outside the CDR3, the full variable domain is DTAVSQTPKYLVTQMGNDKSIKCEQNLGHDTMYWYKQDSKKFLKIMFSYNNKELIINETVPNRFSPKSPDKAHLNLHINSLELGDSAVYFCASSQAQGSGNTIYFGEGSWLTVV.

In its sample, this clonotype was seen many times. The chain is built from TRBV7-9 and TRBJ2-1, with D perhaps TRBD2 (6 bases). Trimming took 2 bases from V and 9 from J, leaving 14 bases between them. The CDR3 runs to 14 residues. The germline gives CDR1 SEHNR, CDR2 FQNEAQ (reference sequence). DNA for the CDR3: TGTGCCAGCAGCTTACTCTCTAGCGTGTCTGAGCAGTTCTTC. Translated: CASSLLSSVSEQFF.

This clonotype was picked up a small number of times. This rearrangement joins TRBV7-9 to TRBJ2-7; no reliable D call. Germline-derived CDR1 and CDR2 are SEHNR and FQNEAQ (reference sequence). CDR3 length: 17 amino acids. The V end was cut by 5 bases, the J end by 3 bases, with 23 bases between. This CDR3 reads CASSPAAWAPNDYEQYF. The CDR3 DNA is TGTGCCAGCAGCCCCGCGGCCTGGGCCCCAAATGACTACGAGCAGTACTTC. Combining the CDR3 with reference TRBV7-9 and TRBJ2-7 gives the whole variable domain DTGVSQNPRHKITKRGQNVTFRCDPISEHNRLYWYRQTLGQGPEFLTYFQNEAQLEKSRLLSDRFSAERPKGSFSTLEIQRTEQGDSAMYLCASSPAAWAPNDYEQYFGPGTRLTVT.

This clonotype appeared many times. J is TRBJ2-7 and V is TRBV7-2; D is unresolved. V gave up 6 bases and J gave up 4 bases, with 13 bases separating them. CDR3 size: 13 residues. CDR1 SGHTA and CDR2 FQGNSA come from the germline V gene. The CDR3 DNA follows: TGTGCCAGCAGGTCGAACCCCGGTTACGAGCAGTACTTC. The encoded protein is CASRSNPGYEQYF.

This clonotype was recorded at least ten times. CDR3 residues: CASSLQTSGRYEQYF. CDR3 coding DNA: TGTGCCAGCAGCCTACAGACTAGCGGGAGATACGAGCAGTACTTC. The gene calls are TRBV13 and TRBJ2-7; 12 positions match TRBD2. CDR1 and CDR2 from the germline V gene are PRHDT and FYEKMQ (reference sequence). With 5 bases clipped from V and 4 bases from J, the junction kept 6 bases outside the gene matches. The CDR3 contains 15 residues.

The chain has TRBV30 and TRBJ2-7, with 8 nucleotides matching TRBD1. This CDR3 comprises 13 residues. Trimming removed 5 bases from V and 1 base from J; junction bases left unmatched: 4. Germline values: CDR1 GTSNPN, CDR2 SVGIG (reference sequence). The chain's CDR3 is CAWSRGLSYEQYF. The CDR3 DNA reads TGTGCCTGGTCCAGGGGGCTTTCCTACGAGCAGTACTTC.

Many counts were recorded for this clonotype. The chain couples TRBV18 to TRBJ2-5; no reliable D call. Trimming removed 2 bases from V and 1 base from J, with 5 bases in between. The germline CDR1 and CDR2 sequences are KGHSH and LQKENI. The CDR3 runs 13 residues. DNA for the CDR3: TGTGCCAGCTCACCAATGCGCCAAGAGACCCAGTACTTC. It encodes CASSPMRQETQYF.

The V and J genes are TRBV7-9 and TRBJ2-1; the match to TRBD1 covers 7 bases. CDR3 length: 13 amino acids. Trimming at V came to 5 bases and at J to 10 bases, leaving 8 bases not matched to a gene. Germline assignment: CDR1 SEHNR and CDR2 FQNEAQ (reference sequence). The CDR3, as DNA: TGTGCCAGCAGCCCGACAGGGCCTCTCGAGCAGTTCTTC. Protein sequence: CASSPTGPLEQFF.

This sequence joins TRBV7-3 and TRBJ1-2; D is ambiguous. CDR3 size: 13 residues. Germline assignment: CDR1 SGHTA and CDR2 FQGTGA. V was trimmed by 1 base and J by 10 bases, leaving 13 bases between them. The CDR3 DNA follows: TGTGCCAGCAGCTTAATTTTTGGCCAAAACTACACCTTC. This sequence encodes CASSLIFGQNYTF.